The 6 T cell receptor beta chains given below trace back to one sample, sequenced in a study of T-cell memory formation after mild COVID-19. TCRdb itself ran the 5' RACE reads through MiXCR, one entry per CDR3 protein. This table holds approximately 42,000 distinct CDR3 sequences, 5.5% to 8.5% found once. The sequencing input was PBMCs or a T cell subset sorted from them (not recorded which). The receptors stem from an adult who had mild COVID-19 (a few samples of this study predate the infection). Cell type and time point are not known.

This clonotype has a count of ten or more. The chain couples TRBV5-1 to TRBJ2-3; D possibly corresponds to TRBD1 (6 bases). This CDR3 spans 15 amino acids. The germline gives CDR1 SGHRS, CDR2 YFSETQ. Trimming took 5 bases from V and 0 from J, leaving 13 bases between them. CDR3 sequence reads: CASSFRGHSTDTQYF. The CDR3 DNA follows: TGCGCCAGCAGTTTCAGGGGCCACAGCACAGATACGCAGTATTTT.

In its sample, this clonotype was seen a few times. The chain is built from TRBV7-3 and TRBJ2-1; D is tentatively TRBD1 or TRBD2 (5 bases each). The ends were cut back, 1 base at V and 9 bases at J, with 7 bases in the middle. Germline V gives CDR1 SGHTA, CDR2 FQGTGA. The CDR3 consists of 12 residues. The CDR3 bases are TGTGCCAGCAGCTTAATAGGGACTGAGCAGTTCTTC. It specifies CASSLIGTEQFF.

The gene calls are TRBV7-3 and TRBJ1-2, with 8 bases lining up with TRBD1. Germline V CDR1 and CDR2: SGHTA, FQGTGA. There are 15 residues in the CDR3. The trim removed 5 bases at V and 0 bases at J, leaving 5 bases unmatched. The CDR3 DNA reads TGTGCCAGCAGCCCGGGGACAGGCGCTAACTATGGCTACACCTTC. It is translated as CASSPGTGANYGYTF.

This clonotype was counted a few times. The chain joins TRBV25-1 to TRBJ2-7; 9 positions match TRBD1. CDR1 is MGHDK and CDR2 is SYGVNS in the germline V gene. This CDR3 is 13 amino acids long. V was pared by 7 bases and J by 9 bases, with 10 bases of the junction left unmatched. Here the CDR3 reads CASTPGTGQRQYF. DNA of the CDR3: TGTGCCAGCACCCCCGGGACAGGGCAAAGGCAGTACTTC.

This rearrangement joins TRBV2 to TRBJ1-1; no reliable D call. Germline CDR1 SNHLY, CDR2 FYNNEI. V lost 7 bases, J lost 5 bases, and 14 bases lay in between. The CDR3 covers 13 residues. CDR3 in DNA: TGTGCCAGCAAGGAAATACCGATTACTGAAGCTTTCTTT. It codes for CASKEIPITEAFF.

This clonotype was seen ten or more times. This chain links TRBV4-1 with TRBJ1-5, with D possibly being TRBD1 (5 bases). The CDR3 covers 14 residues. Germline-derived CDR1 and CDR2 are MGHRA and YSYEKL. Trimming removed 4 bases from V and 11 bases from J, with 18 bases in between. In DNA form, the CDR3 reads TGCGCCAGCAGCCCAGGGACGGTTTCAGAGGCCCAGCATTTT. Translated: CASSPGTVSEAQHF.